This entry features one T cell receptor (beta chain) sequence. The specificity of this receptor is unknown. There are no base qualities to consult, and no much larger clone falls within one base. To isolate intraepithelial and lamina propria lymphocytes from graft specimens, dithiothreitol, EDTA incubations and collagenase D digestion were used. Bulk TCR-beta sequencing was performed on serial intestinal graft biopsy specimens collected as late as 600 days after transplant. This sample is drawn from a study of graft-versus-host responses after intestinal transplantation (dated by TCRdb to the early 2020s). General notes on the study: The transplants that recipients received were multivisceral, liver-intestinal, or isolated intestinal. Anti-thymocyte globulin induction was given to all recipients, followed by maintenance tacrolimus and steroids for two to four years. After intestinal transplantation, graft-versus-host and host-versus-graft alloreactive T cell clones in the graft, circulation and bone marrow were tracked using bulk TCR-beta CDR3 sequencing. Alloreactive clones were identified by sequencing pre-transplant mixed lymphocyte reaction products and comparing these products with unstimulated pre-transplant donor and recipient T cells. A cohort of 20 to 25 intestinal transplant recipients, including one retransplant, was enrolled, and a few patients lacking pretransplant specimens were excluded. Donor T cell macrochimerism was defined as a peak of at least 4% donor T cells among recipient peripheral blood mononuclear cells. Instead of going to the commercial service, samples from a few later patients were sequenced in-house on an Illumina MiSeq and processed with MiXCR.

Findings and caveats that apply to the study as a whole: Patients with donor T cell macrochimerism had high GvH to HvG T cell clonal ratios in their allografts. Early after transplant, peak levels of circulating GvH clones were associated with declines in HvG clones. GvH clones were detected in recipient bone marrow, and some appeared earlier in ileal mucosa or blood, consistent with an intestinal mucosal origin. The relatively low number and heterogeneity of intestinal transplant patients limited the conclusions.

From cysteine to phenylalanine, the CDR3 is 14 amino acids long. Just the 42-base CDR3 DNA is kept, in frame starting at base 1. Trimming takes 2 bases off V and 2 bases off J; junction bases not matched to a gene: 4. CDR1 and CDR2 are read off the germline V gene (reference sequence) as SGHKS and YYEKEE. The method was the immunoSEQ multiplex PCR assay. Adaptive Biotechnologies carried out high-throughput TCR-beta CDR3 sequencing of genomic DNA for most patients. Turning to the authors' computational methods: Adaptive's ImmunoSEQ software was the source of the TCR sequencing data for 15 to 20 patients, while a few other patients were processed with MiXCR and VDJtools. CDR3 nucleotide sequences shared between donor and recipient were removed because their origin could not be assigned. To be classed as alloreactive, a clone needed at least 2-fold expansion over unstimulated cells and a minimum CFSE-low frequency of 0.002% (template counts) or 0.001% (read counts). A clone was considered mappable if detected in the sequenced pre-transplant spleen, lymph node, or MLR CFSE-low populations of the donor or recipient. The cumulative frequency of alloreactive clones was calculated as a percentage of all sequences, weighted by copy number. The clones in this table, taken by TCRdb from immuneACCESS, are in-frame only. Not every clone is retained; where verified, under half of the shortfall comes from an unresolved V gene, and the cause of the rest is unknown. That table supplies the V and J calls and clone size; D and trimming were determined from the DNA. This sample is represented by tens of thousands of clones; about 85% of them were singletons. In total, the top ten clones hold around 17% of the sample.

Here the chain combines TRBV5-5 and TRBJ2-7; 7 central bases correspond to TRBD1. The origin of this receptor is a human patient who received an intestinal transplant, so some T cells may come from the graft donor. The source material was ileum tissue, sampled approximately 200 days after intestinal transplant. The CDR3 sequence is CASSFPTGPYEQYF. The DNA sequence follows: TGTGCCAGCAGCTTTCCGACAGGGCCCTACGAGCAGTACTTC.